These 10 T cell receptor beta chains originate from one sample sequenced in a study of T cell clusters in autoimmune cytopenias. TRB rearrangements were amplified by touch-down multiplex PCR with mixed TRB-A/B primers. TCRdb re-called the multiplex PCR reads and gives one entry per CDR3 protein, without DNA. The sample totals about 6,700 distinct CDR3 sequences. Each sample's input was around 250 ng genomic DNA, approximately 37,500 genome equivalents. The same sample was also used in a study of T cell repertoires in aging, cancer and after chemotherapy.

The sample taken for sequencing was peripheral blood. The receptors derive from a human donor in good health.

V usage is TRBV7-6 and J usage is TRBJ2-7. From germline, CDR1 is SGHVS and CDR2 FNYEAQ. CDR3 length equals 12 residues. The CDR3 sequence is CASSPETYEQYF.

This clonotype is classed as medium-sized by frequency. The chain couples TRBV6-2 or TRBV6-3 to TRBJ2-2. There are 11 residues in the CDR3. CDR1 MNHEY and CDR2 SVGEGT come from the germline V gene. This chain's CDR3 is CASWNAGELFF.

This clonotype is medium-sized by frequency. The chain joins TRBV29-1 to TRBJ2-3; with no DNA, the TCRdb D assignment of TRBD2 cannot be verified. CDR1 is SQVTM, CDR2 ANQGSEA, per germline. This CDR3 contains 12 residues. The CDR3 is CSLKASKDTQYF.

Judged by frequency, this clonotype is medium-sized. The CDR3 is CAIWSGTGANVLTF. J is TRBJ2-6 and V is TRBV10-3; checking the TCRdb D call of TRBD2 is not possible without DNA. CDR3 length equals 14 residues. Germline loops: CDR1 ENHRY, CDR2 SYGVKD.

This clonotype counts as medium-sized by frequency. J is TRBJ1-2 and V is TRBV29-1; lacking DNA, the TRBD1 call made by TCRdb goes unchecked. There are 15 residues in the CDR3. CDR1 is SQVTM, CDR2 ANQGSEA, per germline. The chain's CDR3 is CSVAQTQTGNYGYTF. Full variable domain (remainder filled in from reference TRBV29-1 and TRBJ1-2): SAVISQKPSRDICQRGTSLTIQCQVDSQVTMMFWYRQQPGQSLTLIATANQGSEATYESGFVIDKFPISRPNLTFSTLTVSNMSPEDSSIYLCSVAQTQTGNYGYTFGSGTRLTVV.

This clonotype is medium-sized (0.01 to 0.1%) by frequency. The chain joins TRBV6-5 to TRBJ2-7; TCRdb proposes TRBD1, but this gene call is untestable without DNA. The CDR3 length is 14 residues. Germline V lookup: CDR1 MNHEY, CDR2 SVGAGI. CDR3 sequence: CASRSGTGRYEQYF.

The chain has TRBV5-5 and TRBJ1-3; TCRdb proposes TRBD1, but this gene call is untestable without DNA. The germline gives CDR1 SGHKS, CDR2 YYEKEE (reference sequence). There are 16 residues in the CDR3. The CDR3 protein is CASSVGQSFSGNIIYF.

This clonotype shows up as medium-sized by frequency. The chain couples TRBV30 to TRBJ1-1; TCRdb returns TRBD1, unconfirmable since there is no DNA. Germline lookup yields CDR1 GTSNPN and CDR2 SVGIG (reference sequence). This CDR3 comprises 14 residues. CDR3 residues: CAWRRTGGNTEAFF.

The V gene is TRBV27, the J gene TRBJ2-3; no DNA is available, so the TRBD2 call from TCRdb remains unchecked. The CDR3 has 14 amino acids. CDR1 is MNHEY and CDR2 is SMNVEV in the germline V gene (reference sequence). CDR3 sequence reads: CASSPRDFGDTQYF.

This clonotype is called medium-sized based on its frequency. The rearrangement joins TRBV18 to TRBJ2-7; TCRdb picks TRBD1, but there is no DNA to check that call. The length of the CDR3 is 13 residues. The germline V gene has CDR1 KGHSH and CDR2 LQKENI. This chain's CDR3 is CASSPTTGYEQYF.